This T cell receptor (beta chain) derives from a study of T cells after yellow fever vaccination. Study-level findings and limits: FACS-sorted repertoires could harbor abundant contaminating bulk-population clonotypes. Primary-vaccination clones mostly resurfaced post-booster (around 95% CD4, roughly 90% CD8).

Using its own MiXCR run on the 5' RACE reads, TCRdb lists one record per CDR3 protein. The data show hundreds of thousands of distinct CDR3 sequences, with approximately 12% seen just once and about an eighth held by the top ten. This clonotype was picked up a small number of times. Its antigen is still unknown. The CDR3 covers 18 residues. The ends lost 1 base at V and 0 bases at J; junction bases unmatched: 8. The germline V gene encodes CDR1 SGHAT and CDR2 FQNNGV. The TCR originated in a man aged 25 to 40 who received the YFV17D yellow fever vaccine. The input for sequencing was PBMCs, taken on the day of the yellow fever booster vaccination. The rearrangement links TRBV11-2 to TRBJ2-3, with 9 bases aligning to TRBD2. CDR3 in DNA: TGTGCCAGCAGCTTAGTGGCTAGCGGGGAAACTAGCACAGATACGCAGTATTTT. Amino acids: CASSLVASGETSTDTQYF.